A single sample is the source of the 20 T cell receptor beta chains below, sequenced in a study of shared clonotypes between healthy human individuals. The assay was immunoSEQ multiplex PCR, and TCRdb's table has in-frame clones only and misses some. The table has some 480,000 clones, approximately 79% seen once. Material: PBMCs. These receptors all stem from a middle-aged woman in good health. Some clones in this sample may be carry-over from other donors' samples.

The chain links TRBV11-2 to TRBJ2-5; D ambiguous. Near its end, the DNA agrees better with TRBJ2-7, so the J call may be wrong. The CDR3 runs to 12 residues. The germline gives CDR1 SGHAT, CDR2 FQNNGV. CDR3 sequence reads: CASSDKDYEQYF. The CDR3 nucleotides read TGTGCCAGCAGCGACAAGGATTACGAGCAGTACTTC.

V is TRBV10-3 and J is TRBJ1-6; D gene unclear. The germline V gene has CDR1 ENHRY and CDR2 SYGVKD. The V and J ends lost 4 bases and 2 bases respectively, with 15 bases between them. The CDR3 is made up of 17 amino acids. CDR3 nucleotide sequence: TGTGCCATCAGTGGGAACCCACGGGCTCCCTATAATTCACCCCTCCACTTT. Residues: CAISGNPRAPYNSPLHF.

The rearrangement joins TRBV29-1 to TRBJ1-2, with D uncertain. The CDR3 totals 11 residues. Trimming took 4 bases from V and 3 from J, leaving 6 bases between them. Germline V gene data show CDR1 as SQVTM and CDR2 as ANQGSEA. The DNA of the CDR3 is TGCAGCGTTGGAGCAGACTATGGCTACACCTTC. Amino acid sequence: CSVGADYGYTF.

V gene TRBV28 combines with J gene TRBJ1-1; maybe TRBD1 (5 bases). The CDR3 contains 15 residues. V was clipped by 2 bases and J by 2 bases, with 12 bases between them. Germline CDR1 is MDHEN and CDR2 is SYDVKM. Here the CDR3 reads CASSLVDTLNTEAFF. The CDR3 nucleotides are TGTGCCAGCAGTTTAGTGGACACTTTAAACACTGAAGCTTTCTTT.

The chain links TRBV5-4 to TRBJ2-7, with 12 bases that match TRBD1. This CDR3 region has 15 residues. Germline loops: CDR1 SGHNT, CDR2 YYREEE (reference sequence). Trimming cost V 1 base and J 5 bases; bases outside gene matches: 4. The DNA for the CDR3 is TGTGCCAGCAGCTTGTCCGGGACAGGGGGCCACGAGCAGTACTTC. Residues: CASSLSGTGGHEQYF.

This sequence joins TRBV4-3 and TRBJ2-2, with 11 bases aligning to TRBD2. The CDR3 length is 17 residues. Looked up from germline, CDR1 is LGHNA and CDR2 is YSLEER. V lost 3 bases and J lost 0; bases outside the gene matches: 3. CDR3 DNA sequence: TGCGCCAGCAGCCACGTAGCGGGAGGGCCGAACACCGGGGAGCTGTTTTTT. Translated: CASSHVAGGPNTGELFF.

The CDR3 nucleotides read TGTGCCAGCAGGGGACAGGCTACCTACGAGCAGTACTTC. Amino acids: CASRGQATYEQYF. V gene TRBV28 combines with J gene TRBJ2-7, with TRBD1 identical over 8 bases. Losses at the gene ends were 6 bases for V and 2 bases for J; bases not matched to a gene: 3. Germline V gene lookup returns CDR1 MDHEN and CDR2 SYDVKM. The CDR3 has 13 amino acids.

This clone was observed a single time. The rearrangement uses TRBV4-2 and TRBJ2-5; 7 bases are a match to TRBD2. Germline CDR1 LGHNA, CDR2 YNFKEQ. This CDR3 is 15 amino acids long. With V trimmed by 0 bases and J by 7 bases, 8 bases remained unmatched. CDR3 sequence: CASSQDRGDSGTQYF. The CDR3 region has the DNA TGTGCCAGCAGCCAAGATCGGGGGGATTCAGGGACCCAGTACTTC.

This chain connects TRBV28 to TRBJ1-1; a possible D gene is TRBD1 (5 bases). Trimming stripped 7 bases from V and 7 bases from J, with 13 bases between. CDR3 length: 12 amino acids. In germline, CDR1 is MDHEN, CDR2 SYDVKM. The CDR3 nucleotides are TGTGCCAGCACCATTCAGGGAGATGAAGCTTTCTTT. Translating it yields CASTIQGDEAFF.

The CDR3: CASSSADEAGYGYTF. CDR3 sequence (DNA): TGTGCCAGCAGTTCCGCGGACGAGGCCGGCTATGGCTACACCTTC. V usage is TRBV6-1 and J usage is TRBJ1-2; no firm D call. CDR1 and CDR2 (germline): MNHNS, SASEGT. This CDR3 contains 15 residues. V lost 5 bases to trimming and J lost 4 bases, with 17 bases between them.

This chain uses TRBV12-1 with TRBJ2-2; whether TRBD1, the table's D call, matches the DNA was not checked. TRBV12-1 is a documented pseudogene. The CDR3 runs 16 residues. As DNA, the CDR3 is TGTGCCAGCACAACCACAGGGATTCAGAACACCGGGGAGCTGTTTTTT. Encoded protein: CASTTTGIQNTGELFF.

The chain's CDR3 is CASSLRPNPTDTQYF. The CDR3 region has the DNA TGTGCCAGCAGCTTACGGCCTAACCCCACAGATACGCAGTATTTT. V and J are TRBV7-2 and TRBJ2-3, with D unresolved. The CDR3 totals 15 residues. Trimming stripped 2 bases from V and 2 bases from J, with 11 bases between. The germline gives CDR1 SGHTA, CDR2 FQGNSA.

V usage is TRBV27 and J usage is TRBJ2-2; D is perhaps TRBD1 (6 bases). The V end was cut by 3 bases, the J end by 5 bases, with 13 bases between. The germline V gene encodes CDR1 MNHEY and CDR2 SMNVEV (reference sequence). CDR3 length equals 15 residues. The CDR3 region has the DNA TGTGCCAGCAGTTTTGGCGGTACAGGGACCGGGGAGCTGTTTTTT. As protein: CASSFGGTGTGELFF.

The chain couples TRBV7-3 to TRBJ2-1; 8 nucleotides agree with TRBD1. Germline lookup yields CDR1 SGHTA and CDR2 FQGTGA. Trimming cost V 5 bases and J 4 bases; bases outside gene matches: 10. The CDR3 is made up of 16 amino acids. The CDR3 DNA sequence: TGTGCCAGCAGCCCCAGGGGGCGGCGAACATACAATGAGCAGTTCTTC. Translated: CASSPRGRRTYNEQFF.

This sequence joins TRBV27 and TRBJ2-5; 8 bases map to TRBD1. V lost 10 bases, J lost 4 bases, and 8 bases stayed unmatched. Germline CDR1 MNHEY, CDR2 SMNVEV (reference sequence). This CDR3 region has 13 residues. The CDR3 nucleotides are TGTGCCACCAGCGAGGACAGGGCAGAGACCCAGTACTTC. Translating gives CATSEDRAETQYF.

There are a few counts of this clone. This sequence joins TRBV5-4 and TRBJ2-1; D remains unclear. V lost 0 bases and J lost 10, with 5 bases in between. CDR1 and CDR2 from the germline V gene are SGHNT and YYREEE (reference sequence). The CDR3 contains 11 residues. The CDR3 sequence: CASSLEGEQFF. Here the CDR3 DNA reads TGTGCCAGCAGCTTGGAAGGGGAGCAGTTCTTC.

The chain links TRBV10-2 to TRBJ1-5, with D uncertain. V was clipped by 2 bases and J by 3 bases, with 11 bases between them. CDR3 length equals 15 residues. The germline CDR1 and CDR2 sequences are WSHSY and SAAADI. CDR3 residues: CASSEGRAVNQPQHF. The CDR3 coding sequence is TGCGCCAGCAGTGAGGGGCGGGCGGTCAATCAGCCCCAGCATTTT.

This rearrangement joins TRBV10-3 to TRBJ1-5, with 8 bases matching TRBD1. The CDR3 is made up of 13 amino acids. V shed 10 bases, J shed 3 bases, and the junction held 5 bases outside the gene matches. CDR1 is ENHRY, CDR2 SYGVKD, per germline. CDR3 residues: CATARGHNQPQHF. The CDR3 region has the DNA TGTGCCACTGCCAGGGGGCACAATCAGCCCCAGCATTTT.

This chain connects TRBV5-1 to TRBJ1-1; 7 positions agree with TRBD1. The CDR3 spans 16 residues. Germline CDR1 is SGHRS and CDR2 is YFSETQ. V lost 0 bases to trimming and J lost 0 bases; unmatched junction nucleotides: 5. Written as DNA, the CDR3 is TGCGCCAGCAGCTTGGAACTGGGGACAGTGAACACTGAAGCTTTCTTT. Translation: CASSLELGTVNTEAFF.

The CDR3 sequence: CASSVEKYEQYF. CDR3 DNA: TGTGCCAGCAGTGTCGAAAAATACGAGCAGTACTTC. The chain links TRBV6-1 to TRBJ2-7; D is uncertain. Trimming removed 4 bases from V and 4 bases from J, with 8 bases in between. This CDR3 spans 12 amino acids. Germline V gives CDR1 MNHNS, CDR2 SASEGT.